This T cell receptor (beta chain) was sequenced in a study of T cells in Graves' hyperthyroidism and ophthalmopathy. This clonotype was observed a handful of times. Amplification of TCR beta CDR3 regions was performed using RNA transcripts as template. The HTBI primer set drove a first-round RT-PCR of the TCR CDR3. TCRdb used MiXCR to reprocess the multiplex PCR reads, holding one entry per CDR3 protein. The sample includes about 210,000 distinct CDR3 sequences, about a sixth of them seen just once. The CDR3 runs to 15 residues. Germline assignment: CDR1 SGHNT and CDR2 YYREEE (reference sequence). J lost 0 bases, V lost 3 bases, and 6 bases had no gene match.

The chain combines TRBV5-4 with TRBJ2-7, with TRBD1 matching over 7 bases. What was sequenced was blood. This TCR derives from a man in his forties or fifties with Graves' hyperthyroidism. The CDR3 nucleotides read TGTGCCAGCAGCTCGAGGGGACAGCGCTCCTACGAGCAGTACTTC. Translation gives CASSSRGQRSYEQYF.